These 14 T cell receptor beta chains were all obtained from the same sample, sequenced in a study of breast tumors, draining lymph nodes, adjacent tissues. From the multiplex PCR reads, TCRdb called clonotypes with MiXCR, one entry per CDR3 protein. The table shows more than 15,000 distinct CDR3 sequences, with around 46% occurring only once. The sequenced sample was breast tumor tissue. The receptors stem from a female donor with breast cancer. Some clones in this sample may be carry-over from other donors' samples.

Ten or more counts support this clonotype. J is TRBJ2-1 and V is TRBV6-5; TRBD2 aligns across 11 bases. The CDR3 sequence is 13 residues long. V lost 10 bases, J lost 6 bases, and 5 bases stayed unmatched. The V gene's germline CDR1 is MNHEY and CDR2 SVGAGI. The CDR3 DNA sequence: TGTGCCACCGGGACTAGCGGAATCAATGAGCAGTTCTTC. It codes for CATGTSGINEQFF.

This clonotype was found many times. The J gene is TRBJ1-2, the V gene TRBV20-1, with 7 positions matching TRBD1. V dropped 4 bases and J dropped 0; count of bases not matched to a gene: 5. The length of the CDR3 is 14 residues. Germline CDR1 reads DFQATT; CDR2 reads SNEGSKA (reference sequence). The CDR3, as DNA: TGCAGTGCTACGAGGGGGCCCCCTAACTATGGCTACACCTTC. Protein: CSATRGPPNYGYTF.

Regarding this clonotype: A read error may account for a junction end that differs from germline. V and J are TRBV7-6 and TRBJ2-2; D is perhaps TRBD2 (6 bases). The CDR3 spans 15 residues. Germline V gene sequence: CDR1 SGHVS, CDR2 FNYEAQ. The CDR3 spells CASSPGTLDTGELLF. The CDR3, as DNA: TGTGCCAGCAGTCCCGGGACTTTGGACACCGGGGAGCTGCTTTTT.

This sequence joins TRBV5-1 and TRBJ2-6; TRBD2 aligns across 9 bases. The CDR3 has 22 amino acids. The germline V gene encodes CDR1 SGHRS and CDR2 YFSETQ. After removal of 4 bases from V and 0 bases from J, the junction contained 20 bases not matched to a gene. The CDR3 region is CASSAGTPYQREVFSGANVLTF. The CDR3 region has the DNA TGCGCCAGCAGCGCCGGGACACCTTACCAGCGGGAGGTATTCTCTGGGGCCAACGTCCTGACTTTC.

This clonotype was observed at least ten times. This sequence may be a read error, since a much larger clone differs from it by one base. The chain joins TRBV6-6 to TRBJ1-6; no reliable D call. Germline V gives CDR1 MNHNY, CDR2 SVGAGI (reference sequence). The CDR3 contains 13 residues. V dropped 5 bases and J dropped 5 bases, with 7 bases sitting between them. CDR3 in DNA: TGTGCCAGCAGTCCCGGGGATAATTCACCCCTCCACTTT. Translation: CASSPGDNSPLHF.

The chain has TRBV12-3 or TRBV12-4 and TRBJ1-6, with D uncertain. The CDR3 has 14 amino acids. V lost 3 bases and J lost 10, with 13 bases in between. CDR3 sequence reads: CASSLTEGRSPLHF. Written as DNA, the CDR3 is TGTGCCAGCAGTTTGACGGAAGGTCGGTCACCCCTCCACTTT.

This clonotype is labeled as medium-sized. The CDR3 nucleotides read TGTGCCAGCAGCTCGGTTATAGCGGGTCAAGAGCAGTACTTC. Protein sequence: CASSSVIAGQEQYF. J is TRBJ2-7 and V is TRBV7-2, with TRBD2 identical over 7 bases. CDR1 is SGHTA and CDR2 is FQGNSA in the germline V gene. Unmatched junction bases numbered 10, after V lost 4 bases and J lost 7 bases. The CDR3 has 14 residues. The full variable domain, with the rest looked up from reference TRBV7-2 and TRBJ2-7, is GAGVSQSPSNKVTEKGKDVELRCDPISGHTALYWYRQSLGQGLEFLIYFQGNSAPDKSGLPSDRFSAERTGGSVSTLTIQRTQQEDSAVYLCASSSVIAGQEQYFGPGTRLTVT.

This chain uses TRBV5-1 with TRBJ1-2; D is unresolved. V lost 1 base to trimming and J lost 2 bases, with 6 bases between them. This CDR3 region has 13 residues. The V gene's germline CDR1 is SGHRS and CDR2 YFSETQ. The CDR3 DNA follows: TGCGCCAGCAGCTTGAACACCAACTATGGCTACACCTTC. This sequence encodes CASSLNTNYGYTF.

This clonotype was counted at least ten times. The chain carries TRBV18 and TRBJ2-1; 11 nucleotides align to TRBD2. The V segment lost 1 base and the J segment 8 bases; nucleotides outside the gene matches: 10. Germline V CDR1 and CDR2: KGHSH, LQKENI. The CDR3 has 17 residues. The CDR3 nucleotides are TGTGCCAGCTCACCACAGGTAGCGGGAGGGCCTCGGGATGAGCAGTTCTTC. Amino acids: CASSPQVAGGPRDEQFF. Full variable domain (missing parts from reference TRBV18 and TRBJ2-1): NAGVMQNPRHLVRRRGQEARLRCSPMKGHSHVYWYRQLPEEGLKFMVYLQKENIIDESGMPKERFSAEFPKEGPSILRIQQVVRGDSAAYFCASSPQVAGGPRDEQFFGPGTRLTVL.

Comments on this clonotype: A junction boundary mismatches the germline segment, possibly from a read error. The gene calls are TRBV9 and TRBJ2-2, with 11 bases that match TRBD1. The CDR3 runs 18 residues. Germline assignment: CDR1 SGDLS and CDR2 YYNGEE. The CDR3 region has the DNA TGTGCTAGCAGCGTAAACAGGGGGGGACAGGGGGAAACCGGGGAGCAGGTTTTT. Translation gives CASSVNRGGQGETGEQVF. The entire variable domain, with the rest obtained from reference TRBV9 and TRBJ2-2, is as follows: DSGVTQTPKHLITATGQRVTLRCSPRSGDLSVYWYQQSLDQGLQFLIQYYNGEERAKGNILERFSAQQFPDLHSELNLSSLELGDSALYFCASSVNRGGQGETGEQVFGEGSRLTVL.

This clonotype was seen at least ten times. The chain joins TRBV11-3 to TRBJ2-1; D gene ambiguous. This CDR3 has 15 amino acids. V dropped 0 bases and J dropped 6 bases, with 12 bases sitting between them. Germline CDR1 is SGHNT and CDR2 is YENEEA. Written as DNA, the CDR3 is TGTGCCAGCAGCTTAGATCCCCTTCGAGGCAATGAGCAGTTCTTC. It codes for CASSLDPLRGNEQFF.

There are many counts of this clonotype. The chain has TRBV5-6 and TRBJ2-3; TRBD2 is a possible D gene (6 bases). Trimming took 2 bases from V and 4 from J, leaving 8 bases between them. Per the germline V gene, CDR1 is SGHDT and CDR2 is YYEEEE. This CDR3 is built from 13 residues. In nucleotides, the CDR3 is TGTGCCAGCAGCTTAACGGGAGCAGATACGCAGTATTTT. Its protein is CASSLTGADTQYF.

The V call is TRBV24-1, the J call TRBJ2-1; 12 bases fit TRBD2. Trimming took 8 bases from V and 8 from J; bases not matched to a gene: 6. Germline CDR1 and CDR2: KGHDR and SFDVKD. The CDR3 is made up of 14 amino acids. CDR3 coding DNA: TGTGCCACCACTAGCGGGAGGGGTCGGGATGAGCAGTTCTTC. This encodes CATTSGRGRDEQFF.

This clonotype was counted many times. This chain links TRBV3-1 with TRBJ2-5; D not resolved. V was clipped by 0 bases and J by 5 bases, with 13 bases between them. Per germline, CDR1 LGHDT and CDR2 YNNKEL (reference sequence). This CDR3 has 15 residues. CDR3 in DNA: TGTGCCAGCAGCCAAGAGAACCTGGTGGGGGAGACCCAGTACTTC. It specifies CASSQENLVGETQYF.